This T cell receptor beta chain was captured by sequencing in a study of healthy donors' naive CD4 and CD8 T cells. Notes on the study in general: Positive CDR3 charge linked to CD4+ cells, negative to CD8+ cells.

Note on this clonotype: What it binds is unknown.

Starting from 500 ng of total RNA, TCR libraries were made with linear amplification. As processed by the authors: Sequencing covered 78,498 rearranged alpha-chain transcripts across about 5 healthy donors. TCRdb recomputed calls from the reads with MiXCR, one row per CDR3 protein. These V and J calls rely on TCRdb rather than the paper's analysis. The top ten hold less than 2.5% of the sample, which has about 180,000 distinct CDR3 sequences, over 60% seen once. Naive T cells were sorted: CD4+CD8-CD45RO-CD45RA+ for CD4+, CD8+CD4-CD45RA+CD27bright for CD8+. The TCR sequence derives from a pool of human donors in good health; the sample pools cells from several healthy donors. Sequences were obtained from naive CD4+ and CD8+ T cells sorted from blood, pooled from several donors.

Here the CDR3 reads CASSQGETYGYTF. The DNA for the CDR3 is TGTGCCAGCAGCCAAGGGGAGACCTATGGCTACACCTTC. The chain couples TRBV4-2 to TRBJ1-2, with D unresolved. The germline CDR1 and CDR2 sequences are LGHNA and YNFKEQ. The CDR3 covers 13 residues. V gave up 1 base and J gave up 4 bases, with 7 bases separating them.